Shown below are 6 T cell receptor beta chains from a single sample sequenced in a study of early T cells in non-severe SARS-CoV-2 infection. TCRdb reanalysed the 5' RACE reads using MiXCR and keeps one entry per CDR3 protein. The data hold 70,000 to 90,000 distinct CDR3 sequences, with approximately 12% observed a single time. Source material: whole blood. The receptors originated from an adult who was a healthcare worker with PCR-confirmed SARS-CoV-2 infection or an uninfected control (not recorded which).

V usage is TRBV19 and J usage is TRBJ2-5; D gene ambiguous. Germline V gene data show CDR1 as LNHDA and CDR2 as SQIVND (reference sequence). The CDR3 totals 13 residues. V lost 6 bases to trimming and J lost 0 bases, with 8 bases between them. The CDR3 loop reads CASRNSYQETQYF. The CDR3 DNA reads as TGTGCCAGTAGGAACAGTTACCAAGAGACCCAGTACTTC.

This sequence joins TRBV5-5 and TRBJ2-5, with D unresolved. Germline assignment: CDR1 SGHKS and CDR2 YYEKEE (reference sequence). The CDR3 covers 14 residues. Trimming shortened V by 0 bases and J by 2 bases, and 8 bases separated the two germline ends. The CDR3 DNA sequence: TGTGCCAGCAGCTTGGTAGCAGATCAAGAGACCCAGTACTTC. Its protein product is CASSLVADQETQYF.

Only one count was recorded for this clonotype. CDR3 protein: CASSSSSGTGTDTQYF. The CDR3 DNA sequence: TGTGCCAGCAGTTCCTCTTCCGGGACAGGCACAGATACGCAGTATTTT. V gene TRBV28 combines with J gene TRBJ2-3; TRBD1 matches 7 bases. The CDR3 runs to 16 residues. Germline loops: CDR1 MDHEN, CDR2 SYDVKM. V lost 4 bases, J lost 1 base, and 8 bases stayed unmatched.

This clonotype was observed a few times. The gene calls are TRBV29-1 and TRBJ2-1, with a weak D call TRBD1 (6 bases). This CDR3 spans 13 amino acids. Trimming cost V 4 bases and J 8 bases, with 15 bases left between them. CDR1 is SQVTM and CDR2 is ANQGSEA in the germline V gene. The CDR3 DNA reads as TGCAGCGTTGTAAAGACAGGTTATTATGAGCAGTTCTTC. Translated, it gives CSVVKTGYYEQFF.

This clonotype was seen many times. The CDR3 bases are TGCGCCAGCAGCGGGGGAGGCCATGTAACGGCTTTCTTT. It specifies CASSGGGHVTAFF. The chain joins TRBV5-1 to TRBJ1-1, with D possibly TRBD1 on 5 matching bases. Germline CDR1 and CDR2: SGHRS and YFSETQ. The CDR3 consists of 13 residues. Trimming left V 4 bases short and J 11 bases short, with 18 bases between.

This clonotype was recorded a few times. V usage is TRBV3-1 and J usage is TRBJ2-7; 8 bases map to TRBD1. CDR3 length: 14 amino acids. The germline gives CDR1 LGHDT, CDR2 YNNKEL (reference sequence). V gave up 3 bases and J gave up 5 bases; unmatched junction bases: 6. In DNA form, the CDR3 reads TGTGCCAGCAGCCACAGACAGGGGCAAGACGAGCAGTACTTC. This gives the protein CASSHRQGQDEQYF.